The 8 T cell receptor beta chains in this list originate from one sample, sequenced in a study of PD-L1 blockade in urothelial cancer. Profiled with immunoSEQ multiplex PCR; TCRdb holds only in-frame clones, not every one. The profile covers around 66,000 clones, with roughly 90% appearing a single time and approximately 10% taken by the ten largest. As to time point: peripheral blood 6 weeks after treatment start. This specimen consisted of PBMCs, obtained around atezolizumab (anti-PD-L1) treatment. The receptors derive from a man between 60 and 70 years old with urothelial cancer.

This clone was found once. The V and J genes are TRBV6-5 and TRBJ1-6, with no clear D. The CDR3 runs 15 residues. V shed 11 bases and J shed 0 bases, with 14 bases lying between them. The germline gives CDR1 MNHEY, CDR2 SVGAGI. CDR3 DNA: TGTGCCGCTTCTACTTTTAGCTCCTATAATTCACCCCTCCACTTT. It is translated as CAASTFSSYNSPLHF.

V is TRBV30 and J is TRBJ1-3; D might be TRBD1 (6 bases). The CDR3 contains 15 residues. CDR1 is GTSNPN and CDR2 is SVGIG in the germline V gene (reference sequence). The ends were cut back, 0 bases at V and 4 bases at J, with 13 bases in the middle. For the CDR3, the DNA is TGTGCCTGGAGTGTAGGCTTCAGGGGAGGAAACACCATATATTTT. Encoded protein: CAWSVGFRGGNTIYF.

This rearrangement joins TRBV28 to TRBJ2-7, with 7 bases matching TRBD2. This CDR3 is built from 15 residues. Trimming removed 10 bases from V and 6 bases from J; junction bases left unmatched: 18. Germline CDR1 is MDHEN and CDR2 is SYDVKM. CDR3 nucleotides: TGTGCCACCCTGGCGGGGGTCCCCCCCCCTGGCGAGCAGTACTTC. It translates to CATLAGVPPPGEQYF.

V is TRBV7-8 and J is TRBJ1-4; 8 nucleotides match TRBD1. This CDR3 region has 15 residues. Germline CDR1 SGHVS, CDR2 FQNEAQ. Trimming removed 2 bases from V and 7 bases from J; junction bases left unmatched: 6. Here the CDR3 reads CASSLMQGTGEKLFF. CDR3 bases: TGTGCCAGCAGCTTAATGCAGGGGACAGGTGAAAAACTGTTTTTT.

The V and J genes are TRBV7-6 and TRBJ2-5, with TRBD2 matching over 10 bases. Per germline, CDR1 SGHVS and CDR2 FNYEAQ. J lost 1 base, V lost 5 bases, and 4 bases had no gene match. The length of the CDR3 is 15 residues. CDR3 DNA sequence: TGTGCCAGCAGCGCCAGGACTAGCGGCCAAGAGACCCAGTACTTC. This sequence encodes CASSARTSGQETQYF.

This rearrangement joins TRBV2 to TRBJ2-7; TRBD2 matches 8 bases. Germline assignment: CDR1 SNHLY and CDR2 FYNNEI. The ends lost 5 bases at V and 0 bases at J; junction bases unmatched: 3. This CDR3 comprises 14 residues. The CDR3, as DNA: TGTGCCAGCAGTAAGCGGGGGAGCTCCTACGAGCAGTACTTC. This codes for CASSKRGSSYEQYF.

This chain links TRBV30 with TRBJ1-2, with D unclear. The V and J ends lost 2 bases and 10 bases respectively, with 11 bases between them. The CDR3 has 11 amino acids. Germline loops: CDR1 GTSNPN, CDR2 SVGIG (reference sequence). The CDR3 reads CAWSREVTYTF. CDR3 bases: TGTGCCTGGAGTCGGGAGGTTACCTACACCTTC.

This chain connects TRBV28 to TRBJ1-1; D unclear. Germline-derived CDR1 and CDR2 are MDHEN and SYDVKM. V shed 6 bases and J shed 7 bases, with 9 bases lying between them. This CDR3 is 11 amino acids long. The CDR3 DNA follows: TGTGCCAGCAGCCTCGTCGGTGAAGCTTTCTTT. Its protein is CASSLVGEAFF.